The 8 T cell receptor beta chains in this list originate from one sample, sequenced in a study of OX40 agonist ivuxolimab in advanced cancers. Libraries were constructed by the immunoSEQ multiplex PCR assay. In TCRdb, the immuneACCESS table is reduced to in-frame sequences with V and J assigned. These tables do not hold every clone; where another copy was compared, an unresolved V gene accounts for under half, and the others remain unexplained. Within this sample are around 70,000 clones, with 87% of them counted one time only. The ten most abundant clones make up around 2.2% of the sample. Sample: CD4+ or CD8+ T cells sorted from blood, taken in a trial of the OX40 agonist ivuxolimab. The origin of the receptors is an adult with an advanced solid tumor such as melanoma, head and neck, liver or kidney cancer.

Here the CDR3 DNA reads TGTGCCAGCAAGTGGGATCAGGTCCTCAATGAGCAGTTCTTC. This sequence encodes CASKWDQVLNEQFF. The V gene is TRBV7-2, the J gene TRBJ2-1; D unclear. V was pared by 7 bases and J by 6 bases, with 16 bases between. CDR1 and CDR2 (germline): SGHTA, FQGNSA. This CDR3 contains 14 residues. The full variable domain, in which reference TRBV7-2 and TRBJ2-1 provide the parts outside the CDR3, is GAGVSQSPSNKVTEKGKDVELRCDPISGHTALYWYRQSLGQGLEFLIYFQGNSAPDKSGLPSDRFSAERTGGSVSTLTIQRTQQEDSAVYLCASKWDQVLNEQFFGPGTRLTVL.

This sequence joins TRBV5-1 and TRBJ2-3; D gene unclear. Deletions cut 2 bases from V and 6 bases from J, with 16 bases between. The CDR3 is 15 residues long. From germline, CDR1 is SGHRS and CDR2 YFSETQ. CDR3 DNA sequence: TGCGCCAGCAGCTTAGTAGACCTGAGGAAGGATACGCAGTATTTT. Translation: CASSLVDLRKDTQYF. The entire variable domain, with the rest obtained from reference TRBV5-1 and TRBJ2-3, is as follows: KAGVTQTPRYLIKTRGQQVTLSCSPISGHRSVSWYQQTPGQGLQFLFEYFSETQRNKGNFPGRFSGRQFSNSRSEMNVSTLELGDSALYLCASSLVDLRKDTQYFGPGTRLTVL.

This CDR3 is CASSLEHLGGEAFF. The CDR3 region has the DNA TGTGCCAGCAGCTTGGAGCACTTAGGAGGAGAAGCTTTCTTT. The J gene is TRBJ1-1, the V gene TRBV5-4; the D is unclear. Trimming took 0 bases from V and 8 from J, leaving 14 bases between them. This CDR3 has 14 amino acids. Germline V lookup: CDR1 SGHNT, CDR2 YYREEE (reference sequence).

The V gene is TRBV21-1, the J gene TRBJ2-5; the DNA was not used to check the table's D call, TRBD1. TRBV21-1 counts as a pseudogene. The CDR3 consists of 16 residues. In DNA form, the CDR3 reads TGTGCCAGCAGCAGCGGGACAGGGGGCAGGGGAGAGACCCAGTACTTC. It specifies CASSSGTGGRGETQYF.

The CDR3 here is CASSNQGKTGELFF. DNA of the CDR3: TGTGCCAGCAGCAACCAGGGAAAAACCGGGGAGCTGTTTTTT. The gene calls are TRBV5-4 and TRBJ2-2; possibly TRBD1 for D (5 bases). Trimming left V 4 bases short and J 5 bases short, with 12 bases between. The CDR3 totals 14 residues. CDR1 is SGHNT, CDR2 YYREEE, per germline (reference sequence).

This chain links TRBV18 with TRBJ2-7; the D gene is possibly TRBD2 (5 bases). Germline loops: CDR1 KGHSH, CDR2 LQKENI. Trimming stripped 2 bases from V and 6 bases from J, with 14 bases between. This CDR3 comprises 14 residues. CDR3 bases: TGTGCCAGCTCACCATCCAGGCCTGCGGGCGAGCAGTACTTC. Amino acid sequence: CASSPSRPAGEQYF.

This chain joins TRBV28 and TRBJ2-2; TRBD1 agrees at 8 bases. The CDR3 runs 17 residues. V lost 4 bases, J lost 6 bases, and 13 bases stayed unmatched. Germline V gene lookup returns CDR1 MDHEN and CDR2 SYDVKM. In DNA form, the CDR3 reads TGTGCCAGCAGTTCGGCAGGGGGCTCCTTTCCAGCCGGGGAGCTGTTTTTT. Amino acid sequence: CASSSAGGSFPAGELFF. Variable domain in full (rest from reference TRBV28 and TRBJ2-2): DVKVTQSSRYLVKRTGEKVFLECVQDMDHENMFWYRQDPGLGLRLIYFSYDVKMKEKGDIPEGYSVSREKKERFSLILESASTNQTSMYLCASSSAGGSFPAGELFFGEGSRLTVL.

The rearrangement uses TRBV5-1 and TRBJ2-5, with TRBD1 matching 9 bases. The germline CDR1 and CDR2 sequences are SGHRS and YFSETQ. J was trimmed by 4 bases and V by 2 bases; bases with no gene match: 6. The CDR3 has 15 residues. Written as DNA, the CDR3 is TGCGCCAGCAGCTTCACGGGACAGGGCCCAGAGACCCAGTACTTC. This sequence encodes CASSFTGQGPETQYF. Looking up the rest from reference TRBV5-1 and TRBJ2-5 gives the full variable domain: KAGVTQTPRYLIKTRGQQVTLSCSPISGHRSVSWYQQTPGQGLQFLFEYFSETQRNKGNFPGRFSGRQFSNSRSEMNVSTLELGDSALYLCASSFTGQGPETQYFGPGTRLLVL.